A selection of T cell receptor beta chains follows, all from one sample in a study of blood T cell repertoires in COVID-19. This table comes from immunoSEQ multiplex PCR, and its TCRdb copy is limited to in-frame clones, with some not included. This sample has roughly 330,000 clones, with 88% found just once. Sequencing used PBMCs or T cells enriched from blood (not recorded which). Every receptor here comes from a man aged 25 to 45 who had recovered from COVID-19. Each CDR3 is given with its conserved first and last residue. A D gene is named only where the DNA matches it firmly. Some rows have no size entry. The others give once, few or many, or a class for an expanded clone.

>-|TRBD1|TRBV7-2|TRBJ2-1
TGTGCCAGCAGTCGCCAACAGGGGGCTCTGGGCAATGAGCAGTTCTTC
CASSRQQGALGNEQFF
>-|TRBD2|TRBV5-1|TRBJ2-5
TGCGCCAGCAGCCCTGGGACTAGCGGGGGGCAAGGGACCCAGTACTTC
CASSPGTSGGQGTQYF
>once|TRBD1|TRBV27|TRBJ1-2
TGTGCCAGCAGTTTATACCGGACAGGGGGGAATGGCTACACCTTC
CASSLYRTGGNGYTF
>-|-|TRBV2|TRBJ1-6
TGTGCCAGCAGTGAAAGTGGGGGGACTAATTCACCCCTCCACTTT
CASSESGGTNSPLHF
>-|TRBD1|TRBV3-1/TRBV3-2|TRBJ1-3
TGTGCCAGCAGCCTGGACAGGGGGCTAGGAAACACCATATATTTT
CASSLDRGLGNTIYF
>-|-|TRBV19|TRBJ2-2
TGTGCCAGTAAAGTGGCAGTGAACACCGGGGAGCTGTTTTTT
CASKVAVNTGELFF
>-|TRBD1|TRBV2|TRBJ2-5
TGTGCCAGCGGGACAGGGACAGAGACCCAGTACTTC
CASGTGTETQYF
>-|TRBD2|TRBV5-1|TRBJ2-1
TGCGCCAGCAGCTTGGTAGCGGGGGGGAATGAGCAGTTCTTC
CASSLVAGGNEQFF
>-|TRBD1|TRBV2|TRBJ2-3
TGTGCCAGCAGTCTCCCTTCTGGGCAGGGGGCCTCATATACGCAGTATTTT
CASSLPSGQGASYTQYF
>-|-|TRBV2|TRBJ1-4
TGTGCCAGCAGGCGGGGGGGGACTAATGAAAAACTGTTTTTT
CASRRGGTNEKLFF
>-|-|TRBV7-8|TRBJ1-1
TGTGCCAGCAGCTTAGACCGGGGGGCCAGGACTGAAGCTTTCTTT
CASSLDRGARTEAFF
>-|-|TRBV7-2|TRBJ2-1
TGTGCCAGCAGCTTACCCCTATACAATGAGCAGTTCTTC
CASSLPLYNEQFF
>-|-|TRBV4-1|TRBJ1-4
TGCGCCAGCAGCCAAAGACAGCTCCCAAATGAAAAACTGTTTTTT
CASSQRQLPNEKLFF
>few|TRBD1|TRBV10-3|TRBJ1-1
TGTGCCATCAGTGAAGGACAGGGGATGAACACTGAAGCTTTCTTT
CAISEGQGMNTEAFF
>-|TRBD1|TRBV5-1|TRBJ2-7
TGCGCCAGCGCCCCGGGACAGGGGAGATACGAGCAGTACTTC
CASAPGQGRYEQYF
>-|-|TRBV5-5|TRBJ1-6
TGTGCCAGCAGCTTGGGTAGCAGGGGCAGCTCACCCCTCCACTTT
CASSLGSRGSSPLHF
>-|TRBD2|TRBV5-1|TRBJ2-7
TGCGCCAGCACCGGACTAGCGGGGACCTACGAGCAGTACTTC
CASTGLAGTYEQYF
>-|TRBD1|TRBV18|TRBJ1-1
TGTGCCAGCTCACCGGGACAGGGGGTATTTGGCACTGAAGCTTTCTTT
CASSPGQGVFGTEAFF
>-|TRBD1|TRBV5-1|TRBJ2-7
TGCGCCAGCAGCTTGGAGGCGACAGGGGGCTTTAAAACCTACGAGCAGTACTTC
CASSLEATGGFKTYEQYF
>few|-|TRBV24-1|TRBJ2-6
TGTGCCACCAGTTCACAGGGCGCTGGGGCCAACGTCCTGACTTTC
CATSSQGAGANVLTF
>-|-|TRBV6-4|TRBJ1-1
TGTGCCAGCGCGAGGGGACAGAACACTGAAGCTTTCTTT
CASARGQNTEAFF
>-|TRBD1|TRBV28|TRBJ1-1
TGTGCCAGCAGCTCGGACAGGGGGAACACTGAAGCTTTCTTT
CASSSDRGNTEAFF
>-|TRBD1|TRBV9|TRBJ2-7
TGTGCCAGCAGCGTAGAACAGGGGAGCTCCTACGAGCAGTACTTC
CASSVEQGSSYEQYF
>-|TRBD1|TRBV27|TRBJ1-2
TGTGCCAGCAGAGCCCCCGGGACAGGGGGCGCCGACTATGGCTACACCTTC
CASRAPGTGGADYGYTF
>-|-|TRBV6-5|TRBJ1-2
TGTGCCAGCAGTTACTCTCCACTCGATGGCTACACCTTC
CASSYSPLDGYTF
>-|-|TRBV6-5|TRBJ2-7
TGTGCCAGCAGTACCCGGGGAGGCGAGCAGTACTTC
CASSTRGGEQYF